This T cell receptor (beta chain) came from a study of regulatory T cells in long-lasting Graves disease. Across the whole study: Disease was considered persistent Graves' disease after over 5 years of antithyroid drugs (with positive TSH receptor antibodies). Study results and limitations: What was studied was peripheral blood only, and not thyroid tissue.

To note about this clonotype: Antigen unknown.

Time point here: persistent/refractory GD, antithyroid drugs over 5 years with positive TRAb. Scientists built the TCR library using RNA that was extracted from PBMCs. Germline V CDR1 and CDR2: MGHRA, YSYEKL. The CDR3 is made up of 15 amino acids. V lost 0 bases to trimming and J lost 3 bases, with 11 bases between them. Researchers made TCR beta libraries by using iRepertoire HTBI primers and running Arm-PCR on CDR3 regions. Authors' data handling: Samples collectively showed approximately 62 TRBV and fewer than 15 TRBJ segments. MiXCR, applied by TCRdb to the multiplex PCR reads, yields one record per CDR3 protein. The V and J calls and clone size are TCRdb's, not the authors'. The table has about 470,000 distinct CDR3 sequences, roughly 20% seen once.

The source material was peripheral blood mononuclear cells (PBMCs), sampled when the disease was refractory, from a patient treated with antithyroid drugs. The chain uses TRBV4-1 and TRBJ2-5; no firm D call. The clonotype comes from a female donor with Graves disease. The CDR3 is CASSQDGNTEETQYF. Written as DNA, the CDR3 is TGCGCCAGCAGCCAAGATGGGAACACTGAAGAGACCCAGTACTTC.